This T cell receptor beta chain originates from a study of regulatory T cells in long-lasting Graves disease. Overall study findings and caveats: Results may be inaccurate due to the small sample size. TRBV28, TRBJ1-2 and TRBJ2-5 were favored in persistent disease. Study of thyroid tissue was not done, with only peripheral blood studied.

Relying on iRepertoire HTBI primers and Arm-PCR of CDR3 regions, the team built TCR beta libraries. TCRdb ran MiXCR on the multiplex PCR reads and lists one entry per CDR3 protein. The table records around 450,000 distinct CDR3 sequences, around 14% of them present only once. This clonotype was seen at least ten times. Its antigen is currently unknown. CDR3 size: 14 residues. From germline, CDR1 is ENHRY and CDR2 SYGVKD. V lost 6 bases to trimming and J lost 3 bases; unmatched junction nucleotides: 3. As for time point: newly diagnosed GD, antithyroid drugs for less than 3 months. TCR sequences were obtained from RNA taken from PBMCs. In addition, the sample was reused for a study of T cells in Graves' hyperthyroidism and ophthalmopathy. In that study: Every diagnosis used clinical symptoms, serum thyroxine and TRAb, thyroid ultrasound and orbital computed tomography.

J is TRBJ2-7 and V is TRBV10-3, with 12 bases identical to TRBD2. This sequence originates from a woman aged 25 to 45 with Graves disease. Sample: peripheral blood mononuclear cells (PBMCs), taken at new diagnosis, from a patient treated with antithyroid drugs. In nucleotides, the CDR3 is TGTGCCATCAGAGGGACTAGCGGGCTCTACGAGCAGTACTTC. It codes for CAIRGTSGLYEQYF.